This T cell receptor (beta chain) came from a study of shared clonotypes between healthy human individuals. Study at large: Three CD4 naive, three CD4 memory, two CD8 naive and one CD8 memory plate were used per donor. Whole-study results and caveats: Generation of non-shared clonotypes was less probable than generation of clonotypes shared by all four donors.

Deep was the level at which the assay was run. Each sorted subset replicate got 200 ng genomic DNA, 30,000 or so genomes. Clones were read by immunoSEQ multiplex PCR, and TCRdb kept only the in-frame ones, dropping some. The data show about 800,000 clones, about 96% seen once. Naive CD8 populations comprised CD45RO-negative cells positively selected for CCR7, excluding terminally differentiated effector memory CD45RA+ cells. Regarding this clone: Antigen: not known.

The CDR3 is 14 amino acids. From germline, CDR1 is LNHNV and CDR2 YYDKDF (reference sequence). The V end was cut by 6 bases, the J end by 3 bases, with 14 bases between. V gene TRBV15 combines with J gene TRBJ1-1; the D gene is possibly TRBD1 (5 bases). The sequence was collected from a man younger than 40 in good health. The sequenced material came from naive CD8+ T cells sorted from blood. Here the CDR3 reads CATRDNGGDTEAFF. DNA for the CDR3: TGTGCCACCAGGGACAATGGGGGAGACACTGAAGCTTTCTTT.